These 23 T cell receptor beta chains share one sample of origin, sequenced in a study of vaccination effects on CD4 cells after COVID-19. Some clones are missing from TCRdb's copy, which holds only in-frame ones; the method was immunoSEQ multiplex PCR. The data show some 40,000 clones, about 62% seen once. Once cultured for roughly nine days, the cells underwent separation to obtain CD4+ T cells. Of the BNT162b2 and mRNA-1273 vaccines, participants received two doses of one or the other. No cognate antigen is known for these TCRs. The specimen comprised CD4+ T cells from PBMCs cultured without peptide, sampled after COVID-19 vaccination. The origin of the receptors is a human donor who received a COVID-19 vaccine.

CDR3: CSVDGGNTEAFF. DNA of the CDR3: TGCAGCGTTGATGGCGGGAACACTGAAGCTTTCTTT. The chain couples TRBV29-1 to TRBJ1-1; no clear D gene. The CDR3 consists of 12 residues. V was shortened by 3 bases and J by 1 base, with 6 bases between the two germline ends. CDR1 is SQVTM and CDR2 is ANQGSEA in the germline V gene.

The chain links TRBV5-5 to TRBJ2-1; D perhaps matches TRBD2 (5 bases). V was cut by 4 bases and J by 2 bases, with 10 bases left in between. Germline values: CDR1 SGHKS, CDR2 YYEKEE (reference sequence). This CDR3 contains 14 residues. CDR3 residues: CASSRTRAYNEQFF. CDR3 bases: TGTGCCAGCAGCCGGACGCGGGCCTACAATGAGCAGTTCTTC.

This chain links TRBV24-1 with TRBJ2-1, with unresolved D. Germline values: CDR1 KGHDR, CDR2 SFDVKD. Trimming took 5 bases from V and 8 from J, leaving 9 bases between them. CDR3 size: 12 residues. CDR3 sequence: CATSGSVDEQFF. The CDR3 nucleotides are TGTGCCACCAGTGGCAGCGTCGATGAGCAGTTCTTC.

This clone was observed a few times. This chain joins TRBV19 and TRBJ1-6; 8 bases map to TRBD1. There are 14 residues in the CDR3. The V and J ends lost 6 bases and 9 bases, in that order; junction bases with no gene match: 7. CDR1 and CDR2 from the germline V gene are LNHDA and SQIVND (reference sequence). The CDR3 bases are TGTGCCAGTAGCGTGGACAGGGTCGTTTCACCCCTCCACTTT. This sequence encodes CASSVDRVVSPLHF.

The chain joins TRBV27 to TRBJ2-7; D remains ambiguous. The CDR3 runs 15 residues. Germline assignment: CDR1 MNHEY and CDR2 SMNVEV (reference sequence). V lost 5 bases, J lost 3 bases, and 17 bases lay in between. CDR3 in amino acids: CASSAPRAMHYEQYF. CDR3 DNA: TGTGCCAGCAGTGCACCCCGAGCTATGCACTACGAGCAGTACTTC.

J is TRBJ1-1 and V is TRBV18; possible D gene TRBD1, 5 bases. CDR3 length: 13 residues. Between the trimmed V and J ends, which lost 1 base and 3 bases, there was a span of 6 bases. Per germline, CDR1 KGHSH and CDR2 LQKENI. CDR3 sequence: CASSPLQDTEAFF. The CDR3 DNA reads as TGTGCCAGCTCACCACTACAGGACACTGAAGCTTTCTTT.

The genes are TRBV10-3 and TRBJ1-6, with D possibly TRBD1 on 5 matching bases. The CDR3 covers 14 residues. Per germline, CDR1 ENHRY and CDR2 SYGVKD. Trimming removed 0 bases from V and 7 bases from J, with 7 bases in between. The CDR3 region is CAISESGENSPLHF. CDR3 coding DNA: TGTGCCATCAGTGAGTCAGGGGAAAATTCACCCCTCCACTTT.

This chain uses TRBV12-3 or TRBV12-4 with TRBJ1-2; the D is unclear. With 3 bases removed from V and 7 bases from J, the gap between germline ends came to 9 bases. The CDR3 covers 12 residues. CDR3 DNA sequence: TGTGCCAGCAGTTTTGCATCGTCTGGCTACACCTTC. Translated, it gives CASSFASSGYTF.

The V and J genes are TRBV2 and TRBJ2-2; no reliable D call. V was shortened by 8 bases and J by 1 base, with 14 bases between the two germline ends. The V gene's germline CDR1 is SNHLY and CDR2 FYNNEI. The CDR3 consists of 15 residues. The CDR3 is CASGLIQENTGELFF. In DNA form, the CDR3 reads TGTGCCAGCGGTCTAATTCAGGAGAACACCGGGGAGCTGTTTTTT.

This rearrangement joins TRBV9 to TRBJ2-7, with a possible D match to TRBD2 (5 bases). Germline values: CDR1 SGDLS, CDR2 YYNGEE. The CDR3 has 14 amino acids. Trimming removed 3 bases from V and 0 bases from J, with 10 bases in between. CDR3 sequence (DNA): TGTGCCAGCAGCGCGGACTGGAGCTCCTACGAGCAGTACTTC. Protein: CASSADWSSYEQYF.

This clone showed up just once. V and J are TRBV12-2 and TRBJ2-1; the table names TRBD2, a call not compared with the DNA. TRBV12-2 is termed a pseudogene. This CDR3 has 17 residues. The CDR3, as DNA: TGTGCAAGTCGCTTAGAAGGGAGAGGACCTCCTAACAATGAGCAGTTCTTC. It translates to CASRLEGRGPPNNEQFF.

V usage is TRBV6-5 and J usage is TRBJ1-5; tentatively, D is TRBD1 (6 bases). CDR1 and CDR2 from the germline V gene are MNHEY and SVGAGI. This CDR3 has 15 residues. The V end was cut by 0 bases, the J end by 6 bases, with 12 bases between. This chain's CDR3 is CASSYSGGVGQPQHF. Written as DNA, the CDR3 is TGTGCCAGCAGTTACTCTGGGGGCGTGGGTCAGCCCCAGCATTTT.

This clone was observed once. The rearrangement uses TRBV18 and TRBJ2-1, with no clear D. The CDR3 is 17 amino acids. Trimming shortened V by 2 bases and J by 4 bases, and 18 bases separated the two germline ends. CDR1 is KGHSH, CDR2 LQKENI, per germline. The DNA of the CDR3 is TGTGCCAGCTCACCAAACGTAATGGCAGCCGATTACAATGAGCAGTTCTTC. Its protein is CASSPNVMAADYNEQFF.

The chain has TRBV20-1 and TRBJ1-1; no firm D call. The CDR3 sequence is 18 residues long. Germline assignment: CDR1 DFQATT and CDR2 SNEGSKA (reference sequence). With 3 bases removed from V and 3 bases from J, the gap between germline ends came to 26 bases. CDR3 residues: CSASREAWEGPSYTEAFF. DNA for the CDR3: TGCAGTGCTAGTAGAGAGGCCTGGGAAGGACCGTCGTACACTGAAGCTTTCTTT.

The CDR3, as DNA: TGTGCCAGCAGTGAGACAGGGGCGAGAAACACTGAAGCTTTCTTT. It is translated as CASSETGARNTEAFF. This sequence joins TRBV25-1 and TRBJ1-1; 8 nucleotides agree with TRBD1. V shed 3 bases, J shed 2 bases, and the junction held 5 bases outside the gene matches. Germline V gene sequence: CDR1 MGHDK, CDR2 SYGVNS. The CDR3 is made up of 15 amino acids.

The chain uses TRBV18 and TRBJ2-2; maybe TRBD2 (5 bases). The CDR3 spans 16 residues. Germline V CDR1 and CDR2: KGHSH, LQKENI. Trimming took 1 base from V and 3 from J, leaving 12 bases between them. The CDR3 bases are TGTGCCAGCTCACCACGAGGAGGTGGAGACACCGGGGAGCTGTTTTTT. It encodes CASSPRGGGDTGELFF.

The chain employs TRBV11-2 and TRBJ2-5; 8 bases agree with TRBD1. The CDR3 spans 17 residues. Germline trimming cut 3 bases from V and 4 bases from J; bases unmatched to any gene: 13. CDR1 SGHAT and CDR2 FQNNGV come from the germline V gene. The CDR3 sequence is CASSLGRTGSPLETQYF. CDR3 DNA sequence: TGTGCCAGCAGCTTGGGTAGGACAGGGTCCCCTCTAGAGACCCAGTACTTC.

This chain joins TRBV27 and TRBJ2-7, with a tentative D call TRBD2 (6 bases). There are 13 residues in the CDR3. Trimming removed 8 bases from V and 2 bases from J, with 13 bases in between. Germline lookup yields CDR1 MNHEY and CDR2 SMNVEV (reference sequence). The CDR3 here is CASSAGTPYEQYF. The CDR3 DNA is TGTGCCAGCTCCGCGGGGACGCCCTACGAGCAGTACTTC.

This clone was recorded only once. The chain carries TRBV11-3 and TRBJ2-1; TRBD2 matches 13 bases. V trimming: 3 bases; J trimming: 8 bases; junction bases outside the gene matches: 4. CDR3 length: 15 amino acids. The V gene's germline CDR1 is SGHNT and CDR2 YENEEA. CDR3 nucleotides: TGTGCCAGCAGCTTCGGACTAGCGGGGGCCCATGAGCAGTTCTTC. Translated: CASSFGLAGAHEQFF.

This clone has more than one count but fewer than ten. The chain is built from TRBV11-3 and TRBJ1-1, with D uncertain. Trimming took off 5 bases at V and 3 bases at J, with 13 bases between the two ends. The CDR3 is 14 residues long. CDR1 is SGHNT and CDR2 is YENEEA in the germline V gene. CDR3: CASSLREGDTEAFF. CDR3 coding DNA: TGTGCCAGCAGCCTCCGGGAGGGCGACACTGAAGCTTTCTTT.

The chain employs TRBV12-3 or TRBV12-4 and TRBJ1-4; D unresolved. V was pared by 6 bases and J by 8 bases, with 13 bases between. The CDR3 length is 13 residues. CDR3 amino acids: CASSLPRMEKLFF. CDR3 DNA sequence: TGTGCCAGCAGCCTACCTAGGATGGAAAAACTGTTTTTT.

The V call is TRBV29-1, the J call TRBJ1-2; TRBD1 aligns across 9 bases. The V and J ends lost 6 bases and 0 bases, in that order; junction bases with no gene match: 8. Per the germline V gene, CDR1 is SQVTM and CDR2 is ANQGSEA. The CDR3 loop spans 15 amino acids. This chain's CDR3 is CSVATGTGTNYGYTF. CDR3 bases: TGCAGCGTGGCGACCGGGACAGGGACTAACTATGGCTACACCTTC.

The V gene is TRBV2, the J gene TRBJ1-2, with D hard to call. V shed 3 bases and J shed 3 bases, with 8 bases lying between them. Germline CDR1 SNHLY, CDR2 FYNNEI. The CDR3 loop spans 13 amino acids. The CDR3 here is CASSDGEHYGYTF. The CDR3 region has the DNA TGTGCCAGCAGTGACGGGGAGCACTATGGCTACACCTTC. Full variable domain (rest looked up from reference TRBV2 and TRBJ1-2): EPEVTQTPSHQVTQMGQEVILRCVPISNHLYFYWYRQILGQKVEFLVSFYNNEISEKSEIFDDQFSVERPDGSNFTLKIRSTKLEDSAMYFCASSDGEHYGYTFGSGTRLTVV.